This TCR beta chain was obtained from a study of CD8+CD57+ T cells in acquired aplastic anemia. With respect to this clonotype: The antigen is undetermined.

General study results and limits: About 29 CD8+ CDR3 sequences occurred in both the patients and the controls.

Flow cytometry had shown expanded CD8+CD57+ cells in the patients chosen for sequencing. With no exception, the patients had severe acquired aplastic anemia. Patients had undergone no therapy by the time their blood was sampled. Genomic DNA constituted the template upon which TCR beta VDJ and CDR3 profiling was performed. TCRdb used MiXCR to reprocess the reads, holding one entry per CDR3 protein. The sample consists of some 160,000 distinct CDR3 sequences, 45% to 55% of them appearing once. The CDR3 covers 15 residues. V trimming: 5 bases; J trimming: 4 bases; junction bases outside the gene matches: 12. Germline values: CDR1 SGHKS, CDR2 YYEKEE (reference sequence).

Input material: sorted CD4+, CD8+, or CD8+CD57+ T cells (not recorded which) from PBMCs. The chain recombines TRBV5-5 with TRBJ2-7, with 7 bases lining up with TRBD1. The receptor comes from a human donor with aplastic anemia. CDR3 coding DNA: TGTGCCAGCAGGTCAGGGACAGAGATAATGTACGAGCAGTACTTC. Translated: CASRSGTEIMYEQYF.